The 6 T cell receptor beta chains below all came from one sample that was sequenced in a study of blood T cell repertoires in COVID-19. Data came from immunoSEQ multiplex PCR; TCRdb stores just in-frame clones and leaves some out. The sample holds roughly 150,000 clones, almost 80% seen once. The specimen sequenced was peripheral blood. Receptor source: a middle-aged man with active or convalescent COVID-19.

The rearrangement uses TRBV4-1 and TRBJ2-7, with a tentative D call TRBD1 (5 bases). This CDR3 is built from 15 residues. Germline loops: CDR1 MGHRA, CDR2 YSYEKL. The V and J ends lost 1 base and 2 bases respectively, with 12 bases between them. The CDR3 sequence is CASSQGTGRTYEQYF. The DNA of the CDR3 is TGCGCCAGCAGCCAAGGAACAGGTAGAACCTACGAGCAGTACTTC.

The V call is TRBV18, the J call TRBJ2-1; possibly TRBD2 for D (5 bases). CDR1 KGHSH and CDR2 LQKENI come from the germline V gene. The CDR3 runs 14 residues. V lost 3 bases, J lost 9 bases, and 15 bases lay in between. CDR3 amino acids: CASSPGNSAGEQFF. In DNA, the CDR3 is TGTGCCAGCTCACCGGGTAATAGCGCCGGTGAGCAGTTCTTC.

V gene TRBV14 combines with J gene TRBJ2-3; D is unresolved. Germline CDR1 SGHDN, CDR2 FVKESK. Trimming took 2 bases from V and 5 from J, leaving 8 bases between them. The CDR3 is made up of 13 amino acids. The DNA of the CDR3 is TGTGCCAGCAGCCAAAACCACGGAGATACGCAGTATTTT. Translating it yields CASSQNHGDTQYF.

This clone was picked up one time. The V call is TRBV7-2, the J call TRBJ2-7; a possible D gene is TRBD2 (8 bases). V dropped 2 bases and J dropped 4 bases, with 27 bases sitting between them. The CDR3 has 19 amino acids. Per the germline V gene, CDR1 is SGHTA and CDR2 is FQGNSA. The chain's CDR3 is CASSLQGVSVAGGRYEQYF. The DNA for the CDR3 is TGTGCCAGCAGCTTACAGGGGGTTTCGGTCGCGGGAGGAAGGTACGAGCAGTACTTC.

This chain uses TRBV2 with TRBJ2-5, with TRBD2 matching over 10 bases. Germline V lookup: CDR1 SNHLY, CDR2 FYNNEI. CDR3 length: 15 amino acids. Unmatched junction bases numbered 4, after V lost 4 bases and J lost 2 bases. CDR3 DNA sequence: TGTGCCAGCAGTGCGCCAGCGGGGGGGCAAGAGACCCAGTACTTC. Its protein is CASSAPAGGQETQYF.

This clone has more than one count but fewer than ten. The V and J genes are TRBV21-1 and TRBJ2-1; TRBD2, the D gene given by the table, was not confirmed from the DNA. TRBV21-1 is described as a pseudogene. The CDR3 contains 16 residues. CDR3 DNA sequence: TGTGCCAGCAGACGTGGGAGTAGAAGCTCCTACAATGAGCAGTTCTTC. Its translation is CASRRGSRSSYNEQFF.